This entry describes one T cell receptor (beta chain). What it binds is unknown. Naive CD8 T cells were FACS-sorted by CD8+CD4-CCR7+CD45RA+ markers. The data are from a study of molecular identifiers for immune sequencing clone quantification. About the research overall: Across replicate runs, RNA obtained from around 20,000 or 100,000 naive CD8 cells was divided into five, with four undergoing sequencing. Findings of the study overall: Identical barcode-sharing TCR molecules could lead to underestimated sizes for highly expanded clones.

In germline, CDR1 is MNHEY, CDR2 SVGAGI. The CDR3 sequence is 15 residues long. V shed 2 bases and J shed 4 bases, with 12 bases lying between them. Listed TCR primers, together with previously described methods, were used for the bulk TCR libraries. TCRdb processed the PCR reads anew with MiXCR; each CDR3 protein has one entry. The sample gives about 630,000 distinct CDR3 sequences, 25% of which show up once; 0.75% to 0.8% is in the top ten. The rearrangement uses TRBV6-5 and TRBJ1-5; D gene unclear. The sample taken for sequencing was naive CD8+ T cells from blood, with Jurkat cell RNA spiked in. Subset described: FACS-sorted CD8+CD4-CCR7+CD45RA+ naive T cells. The origin of this receptor is a human donor in good health. Some libraries in this study had Jurkat cell RNA spiked in. The chain's CDR3 is CASSYAGALNQPQHF. The CDR3 DNA reads TGTGCCAGCAGTTACGCGGGAGCGTTGAATCAGCCCCAGCATTTT.